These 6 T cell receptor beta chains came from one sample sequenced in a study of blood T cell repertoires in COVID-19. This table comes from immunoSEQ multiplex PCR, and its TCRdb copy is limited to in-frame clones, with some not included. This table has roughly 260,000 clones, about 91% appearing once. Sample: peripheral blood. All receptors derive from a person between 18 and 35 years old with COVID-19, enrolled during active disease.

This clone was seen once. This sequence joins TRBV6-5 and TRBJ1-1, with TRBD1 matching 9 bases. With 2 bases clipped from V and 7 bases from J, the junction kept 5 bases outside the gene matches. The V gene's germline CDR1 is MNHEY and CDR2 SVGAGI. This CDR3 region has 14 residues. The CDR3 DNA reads TGTGCCAGCAGTTACCGGACAGGGGAGGTTGAAGCTTTCTTT. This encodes CASSYRTGEVEAFF.

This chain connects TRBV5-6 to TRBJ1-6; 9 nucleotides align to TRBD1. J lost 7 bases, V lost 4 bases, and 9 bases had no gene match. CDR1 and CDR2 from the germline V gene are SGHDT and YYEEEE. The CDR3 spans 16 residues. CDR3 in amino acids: CASSLLTGGPNSPLHF. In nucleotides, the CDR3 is TGTGCCAGCAGCCTCCTGACAGGGGGACCCAATTCACCCCTCCACTTT.

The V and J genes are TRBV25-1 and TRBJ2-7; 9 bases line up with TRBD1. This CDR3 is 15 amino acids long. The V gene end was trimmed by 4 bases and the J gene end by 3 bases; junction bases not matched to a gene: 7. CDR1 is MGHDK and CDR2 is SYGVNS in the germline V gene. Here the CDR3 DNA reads TGTGCCAGCAGTGGGAACCGGGACAGGGTCTACGAGCAGTACTTC. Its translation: CASSGNRDRVYEQYF.

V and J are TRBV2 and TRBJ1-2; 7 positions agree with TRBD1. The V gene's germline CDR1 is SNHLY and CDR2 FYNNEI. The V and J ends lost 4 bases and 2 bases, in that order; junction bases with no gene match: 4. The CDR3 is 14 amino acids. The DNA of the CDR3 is TGTGCCAGCAGTGGGGACAGAATAAACTATGGCTACACCTTC. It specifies CASSGDRINYGYTF.

DNA of the CDR3: TGTGCCAGCTCACACCCGGGACAGGGGTATTCCGAGCAGTACTTC. Translation gives CASSHPGQGYSEQYF. This rearrangement joins TRBV18 to TRBJ2-7; 10 nucleotides match TRBD1. CDR1 and CDR2 (germline): KGHSH, LQKENI. With V trimmed by 4 bases and J by 6 bases, 9 bases remained unmatched. This CDR3 contains 15 residues.

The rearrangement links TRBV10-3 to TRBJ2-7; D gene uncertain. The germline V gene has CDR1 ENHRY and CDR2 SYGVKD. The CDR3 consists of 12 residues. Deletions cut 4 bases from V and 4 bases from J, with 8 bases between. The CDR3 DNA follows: TGTGCCATCAGTGGACTTTATTACGAGCAGTACTTC. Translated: CAISGLYYEQYF.